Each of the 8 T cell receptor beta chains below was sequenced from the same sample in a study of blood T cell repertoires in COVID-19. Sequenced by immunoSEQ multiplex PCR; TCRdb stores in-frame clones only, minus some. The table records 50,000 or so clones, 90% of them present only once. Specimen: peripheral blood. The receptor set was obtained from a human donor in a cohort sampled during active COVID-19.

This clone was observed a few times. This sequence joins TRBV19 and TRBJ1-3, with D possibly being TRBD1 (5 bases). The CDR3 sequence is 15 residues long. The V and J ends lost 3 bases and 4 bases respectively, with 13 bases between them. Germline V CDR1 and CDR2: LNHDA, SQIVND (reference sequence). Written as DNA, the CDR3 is TGTGCCAGTAGTATCGCGGGGACGGAGGGAAACACCATATATTTT. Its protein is CASSIAGTEGNTIYF.

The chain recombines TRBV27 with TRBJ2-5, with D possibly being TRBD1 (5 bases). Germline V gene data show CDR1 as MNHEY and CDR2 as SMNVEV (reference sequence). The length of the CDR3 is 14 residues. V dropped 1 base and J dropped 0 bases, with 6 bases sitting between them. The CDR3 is CASSLFRDQETQYF. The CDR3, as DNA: TGTGCCAGCAGTTTATTCAGGGACCAAGAGACCCAGTACTTC.

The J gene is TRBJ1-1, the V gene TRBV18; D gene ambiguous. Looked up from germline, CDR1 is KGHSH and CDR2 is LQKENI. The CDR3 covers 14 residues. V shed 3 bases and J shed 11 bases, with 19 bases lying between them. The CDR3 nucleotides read TGTGCCAGCTCACCGTCGGGAGGAACCCTGAGCGCTTTCTTT. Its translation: CASSPSGGTLSAFF.

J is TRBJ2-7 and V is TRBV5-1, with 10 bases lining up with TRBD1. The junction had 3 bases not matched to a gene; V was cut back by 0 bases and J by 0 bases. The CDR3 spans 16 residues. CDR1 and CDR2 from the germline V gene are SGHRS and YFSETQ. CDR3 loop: CASSLAGTGDSYEQYF. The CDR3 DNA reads TGCGCCAGCAGCTTGGCAGGGACAGGGGACTCCTACGAGCAGTACTTC.

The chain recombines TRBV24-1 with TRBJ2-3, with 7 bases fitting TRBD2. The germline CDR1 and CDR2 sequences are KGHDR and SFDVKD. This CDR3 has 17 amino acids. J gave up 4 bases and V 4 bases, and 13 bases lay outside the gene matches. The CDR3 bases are TGTGCCACCAGTGACTCGTCGCCGAGGGAGGGCCCAGATACGCAGTATTTT. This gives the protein CATSDSSPREGPDTQYF.

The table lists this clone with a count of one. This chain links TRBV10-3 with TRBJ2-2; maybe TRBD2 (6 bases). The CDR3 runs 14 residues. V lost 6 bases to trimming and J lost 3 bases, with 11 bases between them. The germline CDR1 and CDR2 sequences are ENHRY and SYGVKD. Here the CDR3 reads CAIRAGTDTGELFF. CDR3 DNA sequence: TGTGCCATCAGGGCCGGGACTGACACCGGGGAGCTGTTTTTT.

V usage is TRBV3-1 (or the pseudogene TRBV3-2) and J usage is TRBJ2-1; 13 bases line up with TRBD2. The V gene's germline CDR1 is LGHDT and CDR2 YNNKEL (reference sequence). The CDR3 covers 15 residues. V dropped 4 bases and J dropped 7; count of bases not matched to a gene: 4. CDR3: CASSLGTSGTNEQFF. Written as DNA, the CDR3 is TGTGCCAGCAGCCTCGGGACTAGCGGGACAAATGAGCAGTTCTTC.

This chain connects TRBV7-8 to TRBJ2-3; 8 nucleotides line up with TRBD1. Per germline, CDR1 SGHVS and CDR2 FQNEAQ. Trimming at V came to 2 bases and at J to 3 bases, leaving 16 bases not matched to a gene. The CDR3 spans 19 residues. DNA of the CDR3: TGTGCCAGCAGCTTACGACAAATTGAGGGGACAGGAAGGACAGATACGCAGTATTTT. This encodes CASSLRQIEGTGRTDTQYF.